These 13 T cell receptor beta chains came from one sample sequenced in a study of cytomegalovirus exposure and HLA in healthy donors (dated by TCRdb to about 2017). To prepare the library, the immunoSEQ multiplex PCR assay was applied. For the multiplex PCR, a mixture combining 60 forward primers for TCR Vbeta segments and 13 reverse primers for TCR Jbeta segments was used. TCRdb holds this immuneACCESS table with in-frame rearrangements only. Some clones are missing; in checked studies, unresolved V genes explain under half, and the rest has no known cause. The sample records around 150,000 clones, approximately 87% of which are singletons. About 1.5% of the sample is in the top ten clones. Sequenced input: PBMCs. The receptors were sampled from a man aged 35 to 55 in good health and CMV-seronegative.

The CDR3 loop reads CASSQRQGTGELFF. The CDR3 coding sequence is TGCGCCAGCAGCCAAAGACAGGGCACCGGGGAGCTGTTTTTT. The gene calls are TRBV4-1 and TRBJ2-2; 7 nucleotides align to TRBD1. Per the germline V gene, CDR1 is MGHRA and CDR2 is YSYEKL. The trim removed 2 bases at V and 4 bases at J, leaving 1 base unmatched. CDR3 length: 14 residues.

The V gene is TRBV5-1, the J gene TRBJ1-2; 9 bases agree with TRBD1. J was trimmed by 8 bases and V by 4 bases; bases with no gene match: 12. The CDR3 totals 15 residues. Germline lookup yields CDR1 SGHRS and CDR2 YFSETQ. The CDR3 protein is CASSALEQGAGGYTF. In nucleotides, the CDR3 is TGCGCCAGCAGCGCGCTCGAACAGGGGGCCGGGGGCTACACCTTC.

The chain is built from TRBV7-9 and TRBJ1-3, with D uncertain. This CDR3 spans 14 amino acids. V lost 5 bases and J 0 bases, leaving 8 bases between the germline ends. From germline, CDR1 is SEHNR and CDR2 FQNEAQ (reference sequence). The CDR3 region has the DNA TGTGCCAGCAGCCAGGCAGCCTCTGGAAACACCATATATTTT. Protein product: CASSQAASGNTIYF.

CDR3 amino acids: CASGKQVLWDTQYF. The CDR3 region has the DNA TGTGCCAGCGGAAAACAGGTTCTTTGGGATACGCAGTATTTT. The chain is built from TRBV21-1 and TRBJ2-3; TRBD1, the table's D call, lacks a check against the DNA. TRBV21-1 is tagged as a pseudogene. The CDR3 runs to 14 residues.

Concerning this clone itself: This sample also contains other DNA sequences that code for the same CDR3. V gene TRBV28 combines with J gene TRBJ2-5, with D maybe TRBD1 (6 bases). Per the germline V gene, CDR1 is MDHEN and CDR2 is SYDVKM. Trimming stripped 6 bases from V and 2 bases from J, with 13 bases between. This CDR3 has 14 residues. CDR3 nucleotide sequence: TGTGCCAGCAGCCTGGGGGCGGCTCAAGAGACCCAGTACTTC. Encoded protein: CASSLGAAQETQYF.

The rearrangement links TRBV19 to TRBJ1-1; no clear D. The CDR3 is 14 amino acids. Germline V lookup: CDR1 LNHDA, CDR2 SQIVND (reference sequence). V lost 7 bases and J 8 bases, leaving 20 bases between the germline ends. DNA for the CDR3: TGTGCCAGTACCCCCGTCGGGGTAGGCGGGGAAGCTTTCTTT. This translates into CASTPVGVGGEAFF.

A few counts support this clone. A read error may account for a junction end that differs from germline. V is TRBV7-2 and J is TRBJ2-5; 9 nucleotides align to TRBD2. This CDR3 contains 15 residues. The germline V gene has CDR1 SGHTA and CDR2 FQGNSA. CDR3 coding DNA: TGTGCCAGCAGCTTAGGCCTAGCGGGAAGAGAGGCCCAGTACTTC. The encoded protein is CASSLGLAGREAQYF.

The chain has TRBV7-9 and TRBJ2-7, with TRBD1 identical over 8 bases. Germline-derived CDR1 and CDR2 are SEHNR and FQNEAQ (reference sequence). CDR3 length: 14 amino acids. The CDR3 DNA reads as TGTTCCGTTCCCCGGGGACAGGCTTCCTACGAGCAGTACTTC. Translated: CSVPRGQASYEQYF.

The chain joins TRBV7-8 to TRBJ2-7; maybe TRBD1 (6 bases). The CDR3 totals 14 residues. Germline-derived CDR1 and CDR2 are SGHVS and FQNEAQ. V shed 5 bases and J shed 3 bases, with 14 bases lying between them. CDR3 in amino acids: CASSPSGTNYEQYF. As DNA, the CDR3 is TGTGCCAGCAGCCCCTCCGGGACAAACTACGAGCAGTACTTC. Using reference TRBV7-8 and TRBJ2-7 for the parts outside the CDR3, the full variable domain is GAGVSQSPRYKVAKRGQDVALRCDPISGHVSLFWYQQALGQGPEFLTYFQNEAQLDKSGLPSDRFFAERPEGSVSTLKIQRTQQEDSAVYLCASSPSGTNYEQYFGPGTRLTVT.

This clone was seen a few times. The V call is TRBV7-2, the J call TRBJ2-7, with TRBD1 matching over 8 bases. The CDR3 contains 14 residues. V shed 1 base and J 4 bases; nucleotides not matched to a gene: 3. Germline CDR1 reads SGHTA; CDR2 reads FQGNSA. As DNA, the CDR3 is TGTGCCAGCAGCTTAGGGACAGGGTTTTACGAGCAGTACTTC. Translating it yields CASSLGTGFYEQYF.

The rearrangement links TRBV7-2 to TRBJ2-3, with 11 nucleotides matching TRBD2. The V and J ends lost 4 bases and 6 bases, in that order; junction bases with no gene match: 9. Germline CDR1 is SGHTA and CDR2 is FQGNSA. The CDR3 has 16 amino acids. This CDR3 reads CASSWVAGGTGDTQYF. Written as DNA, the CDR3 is TGTGCCAGCAGCTGGGTAGCGGGAGGGACTGGGGATACGCAGTATTTT.

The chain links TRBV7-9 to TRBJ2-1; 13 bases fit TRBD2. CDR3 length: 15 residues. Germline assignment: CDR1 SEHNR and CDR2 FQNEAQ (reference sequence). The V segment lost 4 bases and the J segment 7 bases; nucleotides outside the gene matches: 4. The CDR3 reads CASSSRTSGSNEQFF. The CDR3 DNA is TGTGCCAGCAGCTCTAGGACTAGCGGGAGTAATGAGCAGTTCTTC.

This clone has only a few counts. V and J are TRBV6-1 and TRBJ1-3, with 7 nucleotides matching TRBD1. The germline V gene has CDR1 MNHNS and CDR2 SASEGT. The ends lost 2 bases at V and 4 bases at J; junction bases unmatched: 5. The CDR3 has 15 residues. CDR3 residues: CASSETQGGGNTIYF. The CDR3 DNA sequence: TGTGCCAGCAGTGAAACCCAGGGGGGCGGAAACACCATATATTTT.